This is a list of T cell receptor beta chains from one sample in a study of cytomegalovirus exposure and HLA in healthy donors. The repertoire was sequenced with immunoSEQ multiplex PCR; TCRdb's copy has only in-frame clones and lacks some. This table holds about 180,000 clones, roughly 80% found once. The sample consisted of PBMCs. These receptor sequences come from a young man in good health and CMV-seropositive. Both conserved end residues are part of each CDR3. D genes are given only for firm matches. Size tells how often a clone was seen (once, few, many) or the class of an expanded clone, and some rows leave it out.

>-|-|TRBV18|TRBJ1-2
CASSPPSRVNGYTF
TGTGCCAGCTCACCACCGTCCAGGGTCAATGGCTACACCTTC
>-|TRBD1|TRBV7-9|TRBJ2-5
CSSSSHGTGLETQYF
TGTTCCAGCAGCTCGCACGGGACAGGTCTAGAGACCCAGTACTTC
>-|-|TRBV10-3|TRBJ2-7
CAIRGDRSSYEQYF
TGTGCCATCCGGGGCGACAGGAGCTCCTACGAGCAGTACTTC
>few|TRBD2|TRBV27|TRBJ2-7
CASGKRSGTGYEQYF
TGTGCCAGCGGCAAACGTAGCGGGACTGGCTACGAGCAGTACTTC
>-|TRBD1|TRBV5-3|TRBJ2-7
CARSDRGGLYEQYF
TGTGCCAGAAGCGACAGGGGCGGACTCTACGAGCAGTACTTC
>-|-|TRBV4-3|TRBJ2-3
CASSQDWQGTDTQYF
TGCGCCAGCAGCCAAGACTGGCAGGGTACAGATACGCAGTATTTT
>-|-|TRBV6-5|TRBJ1-1
CASSRHRLENTEAFF
TGTGCCAGCAGCCGCCACAGGCTGGAGAACACTGAAGCTTTCTTT
>-|-|TRBV5-4|TRBJ1-4
CASSLDRTNEKLFF
TGTGCCAGCAGCCTGGACAGAACTAATGAAAAACTGTTTTTT
>once|TRBD2|TRBV14|TRBJ2-1
CASSLRGLAAYNEQFF
TGTGCCAGCAGCCTGCGAGGTCTAGCGGCCTACAATGAGCAGTTCTTC
>-|-|TRBV11-3|TRBJ1-3
CASSLRGDSDTIYF
TGTGCCAGCAGCCTTCGGGGGGATTCAGACACCATATATTTT
>-|-|TRBV5-1|TRBJ2-7
CASSLGREQYF
TGCGCCAGCAGCCTGGGGAGGGAGCAGTACTTC